The 19 T cell receptor beta chains below were found in one sample sequenced in a study of lymphopenia after photon versus proton radiotherapy. TCRdb keeps only in-frame clones here, not all; method: immunoSEQ multiplex PCR. The sample consists of approximately 65,000 clones, about nine tenths of them appearing once. Sequencing used peripheral blood, obtained from a patient treated with proton-based radiotherapy. All receptors derive from a man older than 75 with esophageal cancer.

The J gene is TRBJ1-1, the V gene TRBV27; 8 bases fit TRBD1. The CDR3 has 14 amino acids. From germline, CDR1 is MNHEY and CDR2 SMNVEV (reference sequence). The J segment lost 6 bases and the V segment lost 6 bases, leaving 9 bases of the junction unmatched. The CDR3 protein is CASRYDRGSAEAFF. The CDR3 nucleotides are TGTGCCAGCAGGTACGACAGGGGATCGGCTGAAGCTTTCTTT.

The gene calls are TRBV5-1 and TRBJ2-7, with a weak D call TRBD1 (6 bases). CDR3 length: 13 residues. The V gene lost 4 bases and the J gene lost 1 base, with 9 bases spanning the gap. Looked up from germline, CDR1 is SGHRS and CDR2 is YFSETQ. CDR3 residues: CASSQGQSYEQYF. The CDR3 region has the DNA TGCGCCAGCAGCCAGGGACAATCCTACGAGCAGTACTTC.

The chain employs TRBV5-4 and TRBJ1-2; no clear D. Trimming pared 2 bases from V and 2 bases from J, leaving 10 bases between. The CDR3 is made up of 14 amino acids. Germline V lookup: CDR1 SGHNT, CDR2 YYREEE (reference sequence). The CDR3 coding sequence is TGTGCCAGCAGCTTAAGTGGTGGCAACTATGGCTACACCTTC. As protein: CASSLSGGNYGYTF.

The rearrangement joins TRBV11-2 to TRBJ2-7; D gene unclear. The CDR3 contains 13 residues. V lost 2 bases to trimming and J lost 5 bases, with 10 bases between them. Germline CDR1 and CDR2: SGHAT and FQNNGV. As DNA, the CDR3 is TGTGCCAGCAGCTTATCGGAATCGCACGAGCAGTACTTC. It is translated as CASSLSESHEQYF.

The CDR3: CASSLGGPGNTIYF. CDR3 DNA sequence: TGCGCCAGCAGCTTAGGGGGCCCTGGAAACACCATATATTTT. This chain links TRBV5-1 with TRBJ1-3; 7 positions agree with TRBD1. Germline trimming cut 2 bases from V and 2 bases from J; bases unmatched to any gene: 1. This CDR3 is built from 14 residues. CDR1 and CDR2 from the germline V gene are SGHRS and YFSETQ.

This chain links TRBV7-2 with TRBJ2-3, with D perhaps assigned TRBD1 or TRBD2 (5 bases each). Between the trimmed V and J ends, which lost 5 bases and 5 bases, there was a span of 14 bases. CDR1 SGHTA and CDR2 FQGNSA come from the germline V gene. This CDR3 comprises 14 residues. The CDR3 DNA follows: TGTGCCAGCAGCAAAAGGGGCCGGGGAGATACGCAGTATTTT. Translation gives CASSKRGRGDTQYF.

The V and J genes are TRBV18 and TRBJ1-1; D not certain. V was pared by 3 bases and J by 4 bases, with 12 bases between. Per the germline V gene, CDR1 is KGHSH and CDR2 is LQKENI. This CDR3 spans 14 amino acids. The DNA for the CDR3 is TGTGCCAGCTCACCTCGCATCTTGGGCACTGAAGCTTTCTTT. Residues: CASSPRILGTEAFF.

The chain couples TRBV5-5 to TRBJ2-3; D is unclear. The germline V and J ends were trimmed by 3 bases and 0 bases, with 8 bases remaining between them. Germline CDR1 is SGHKS and CDR2 is YYEKEE (reference sequence). The CDR3 consists of 14 residues. The CDR3 nucleotides read TGTGCCAGCAGCTCACAAACTAGCACAGATACGCAGTATTTT. Amino acid sequence: CASSSQTSTDTQYF.

The chain couples TRBV19 to TRBJ2-7, with TRBD2 matching 10 bases. The trim removed 6 bases at V and 1 base at J, leaving 6 bases unmatched. This CDR3 is 15 amino acids long. Germline lookup yields CDR1 LNHDA and CDR2 SQIVND (reference sequence). CDR3 DNA: TGTGCCAGTAGCCACCAGCGGGGGGGATCCTACGAGCAGTACTTC. Translating gives CASSHQRGGSYEQYF.

V and J are TRBV30 and TRBJ2-1; 12 bases map to TRBD2. V shed 2 bases and J 6 bases; nucleotides not matched to a gene: 14. The CDR3 length is 18 residues. Germline V gene lookup returns CDR1 GTSNPN and CDR2 SVGIG (reference sequence). The CDR3 sequence is CAWSPKDVTSGRLNEQFF. The CDR3 bases are TGTGCCTGGAGTCCCAAGGACGTGACTAGCGGGAGACTCAATGAGCAGTTCTTC. Using reference TRBV30 and TRBJ2-1 for the parts outside the CDR3, the full variable domain is SQTIHQWPATLVQPVGSPLSLECTVEGTSNPNLYWYRQAAGRGLQLLFYSVGIGQISSEVPQNLSASRPQDRQFILSSKKLLLSDSGFYLCAWSPKDVTSGRLNEQFFGPGTRLTVL.

The gene calls are TRBV18 and TRBJ2-3, with 8 bases aligning to TRBD2. The V and J ends lost 3 bases and 5 bases, in that order; junction bases with no gene match: 7. The CDR3 loop spans 15 amino acids. In germline, CDR1 is KGHSH, CDR2 LQKENI. CDR3 loop: CASSPTAGVKDTQYF. CDR3 DNA: TGTGCCAGCTCACCTACAGCGGGAGTAAAAGATACGCAGTATTTT.

This chain connects TRBV27 to TRBJ1-1; TRBD1 is a possible D gene (5 bases). V gave up 5 bases and J gave up 6 bases, with 22 bases separating them. This CDR3 region has 16 residues. Germline CDR1 and CDR2: MNHEY and SMNVEV (reference sequence). CDR3 in DNA: TGTGCCAGCAGTCGGATACGGACTGGGGGGAATCCTGAAGCTTTCTTT. This translates into CASSRIRTGGNPEAFF.

V usage is TRBV4-2 and J usage is TRBJ2-5; 14 bases align to TRBD2. The CDR3 covers 17 residues. Germline-derived CDR1 and CDR2 are LGHNA and YNFKEQ. The trim removed 4 bases at V and 1 base at J, leaving 5 bases unmatched. CDR3 region: CASSRAGTSGGQETQYF. DNA for the CDR3: TGTGCCAGCAGCCGAGCCGGGACTAGCGGGGGCCAAGAGACCCAGTACTTC.

The CDR3 nucleotides read TGTGCCAGCAGACAGGGGAACTATGGCTACACCTTC. Translated: CASRQGNYGYTF. The chain has TRBV6-5 and TRBJ1-2; 7 bases line up with TRBD1. Unmatched junction bases numbered 0, after V lost 6 bases and J lost 2 bases. Germline V CDR1 and CDR2: MNHEY, SVGAGI. The CDR3 has 12 residues.

The chain employs TRBV5-4 and TRBJ1-3, with D possibly TRBD1 on 5 matching bases. Germline-derived CDR1 and CDR2 are SGHNT and YYREEE (reference sequence). The ends were cut back, 5 bases at V and 0 bases at J, with 9 bases in the middle. This CDR3 is built from 14 residues. In nucleotides, the CDR3 is TGTGCCAGCAGTCGGGGGTCCTCTGGAAACACCATATATTTT. Translated: CASSRGSSGNTIYF.

The chain has TRBV4-2 and TRBJ1-2; D remains unclear. Trimming cost V 1 base and J 3 bases, with 12 bases left between them. The CDR3 is made up of 15 amino acids. CDR1 LGHNA and CDR2 YNFKEQ come from the germline V gene. The CDR3 DNA is TGTGCCAGCAGCCAAGGACACGATACAGACTATGGCTACACCTTC. This gives the protein CASSQGHDTDYGYTF.

V gene TRBV11-3 combines with J gene TRBJ2-7; TRBD1 agrees at 9 bases. Germline CDR1 is SGHNT and CDR2 is YENEEA. The CDR3 is made up of 15 amino acids. The V gene end was trimmed by 5 bases and the J gene end by 4 bases; junction bases not matched to a gene: 9. CDR3 residues: CASSPGGQGIYEQYF. Written as DNA, the CDR3 is TGTGCCAGCAGCCCGGGGGGACAGGGAATTTACGAGCAGTACTTC.

The V call is TRBV7-2, the J call TRBJ1-5; D may be TRBD1 (6 bases). The CDR3 loop spans 14 amino acids. Trimming left V 2 bases short and J 7 bases short, with 12 bases between. Germline CDR1 and CDR2: SGHTA and FQGNSA. CDR3: CASSLIQGSQPQHF. DNA for the CDR3: TGTGCCAGCAGCTTAATACAGGGAAGCCAGCCCCAGCATTTT. Complete variable domain (other parts from reference TRBV7-2 and TRBJ1-5): GAGVSQSPSNKVTEKGKDVELRCDPISGHTALYWYRQSLGQGLEFLIYFQGNSAPDKSGLPSDRFSAERTGGSVSTLTIQRTQQEDSAVYLCASSLIQGSQPQHFGDGTRLSIL.

The sample holds one count of this clone. J is TRBJ1-2 and V is TRBV29-1; D may be TRBD1 (6 bases). The germline V and J ends were trimmed by 4 bases and 5 bases, with 17 bases remaining between them. Germline CDR1 is SQVTM and CDR2 is ANQGSEA. The CDR3 is 14 residues long. The CDR3 sequence: CSVGGPRGEYGYTF. The CDR3 DNA sequence: TGCAGCGTTGGGGGGCCCCGCGGGGAATATGGCTACACCTTC. The whole variable domain, filled in from reference TRBV29-1 and TRBJ1-2, reads SAVISQKPSRDICQRGTSLTIQCQVDSQVTMMFWYRQQPGQSLTLIATANQGSEATYESGFVIDKFPISRPNLTFSTLTVSNMSPEDSSIYLCSVGGPRGEYGYTFGSGTRLTVV.